This T cell receptor (beta chain) emerged from a study of human T cells and chemical hapten exposure. From the RACE reads, TCRdb called clonotypes with MiXCR, one entry per CDR3 protein. The sample records 120,000 or so distinct CDR3 sequences, roughly 12% being singletons. In its sample, this clonotype was seen many times. The antigen remains undetermined. This CDR3 comprises 15 residues. Germline V gene lookup returns CDR1 SGHNT and CDR2 YYREEE (reference sequence). The V end was cut by 0 bases, the J end by 9 bases, with 13 bases between. Study-wide findings and caveats: Large CDR3 similarity clusters arose significantly more often from expanded TCRs than from controls.

As for time point: pre-sensitization, week 0. Described treatment: therapeutic diphenylcyclopropenone sensitization with weekly scalp DPC. Donors, patients with alopecia ranging from 18 to 70 years old and judged suitable for DPC, provided samples. The chain uses TRBV5-4 and TRBJ1-6; a possible D gene is TRBD1 (5 bases). The source of this sequence is a woman aged 18-29 years with alopecia areata. Some clones in this sample may be carry-over from other donors' samples. This sample comprised whole blood, obtained in connection with sensitization to the hapten diphenylcyclopropenone (DPC). The CDR3 is CASSLVGRGGSPLHF. The CDR3 DNA follows: TGTGCCAGCAGCTTGGTGGGACGGGGAGGTTCACCCCTCCACTTT.